The 20 T cell receptor beta chains presented below share a single source sample, sequenced in a study of CD8 T cell repertoires and HIV-1 epitope variants. Antigen specificity for these receptors is unknown. Assay used: immunoSEQ multiplex PCR; TCRdb lists only in-frame clones, some missing. This repertoire shows around 5,200 clones, about two thirds found once; its top ten account for 44%. Sequenced input: cultured CD8+ T cells derived from PBMCs. The receptor source for this set is a male donor with HIV.

This chain links TRBV9 with TRBJ2-3; TRBD1 is a possible D gene (6 bases). Trimming removed 2 bases from V and 2 bases from J, with 12 bases in between. Per the germline V gene, CDR1 is SGDLS and CDR2 is YYNGEE. The CDR3 is 15 residues long. CDR3 sequence reads: CASSVSGHNTDTQYF. DNA for the CDR3: TGTGCCAGCAGCGTCTCGGGACACAACACAGATACGCAGTATTTT.

The genes are TRBV28 and TRBJ1-1; no reliable D call. The germline CDR1 and CDR2 sequences are MDHEN and SYDVKM. This CDR3 comprises 11 residues. The V gene lost 4 bases and the J gene lost 4 bases, with 4 bases spanning the gap. The CDR3 nucleotides read TGTGCCAGCAGTTGGGGCACTGAAGCTTTCTTT. This translates into CASSWGTEAFF. Combining the CDR3 with reference TRBV28 and TRBJ1-1 gives the whole variable domain DVKVTQSSRYLVKRTGEKVFLECVQDMDHENMFWYRQDPGLGLRLIYFSYDVKMKEKGDIPEGYSVSREKKERFSLILESASTNQTSMYLCASSWGTEAFFGQGTRLTVV.

The chain links TRBV27 to TRBJ2-7; 7 nucleotides match TRBD1. The CDR3 totals 14 residues. Germline V lookup: CDR1 MNHEY, CDR2 SMNVEV (reference sequence). Trimming took 5 bases from V and 1 from J; bases not matched to a gene: 5. The CDR3 reads CASSPWTGSYEQYF. The CDR3 region has the DNA TGTGCCAGCAGTCCCTGGACAGGATCCTACGAGCAGTACTTC.

The rearrangement links TRBV10-1 to TRBJ1-1, with no clear D. Germline V gives CDR1 WNHNN, CDR2 SYGVQD (reference sequence). The CDR3 runs 12 residues. With 1 base removed from V and 11 bases from J, the gap between germline ends came to 11 bases. The DNA of the CDR3 is TGCGCCAGCAGTGAGTACGCGGGTCAGGCTTTCTTT. Translating it yields CASSEYAGQAFF.

This clone was seen only a few times. At the DNA level, this CDR3 is encoded by other sequences in the same sample as well. The CDR3, as DNA: TGTGCCAGCAGCTTAGTGAACACCGGGGAGCTGTTTTTT. It yields the protein CASSLVNTGELFF. This chain uses TRBV5-4 with TRBJ2-2, with D hard to call. This CDR3 comprises 13 residues. The V and J ends lost 2 bases and 1 base respectively, with 3 bases between them. CDR1 is SGHNT and CDR2 is YYREEE in the germline V gene (reference sequence).

The chain employs TRBV23-1 and TRBJ1-2; D is uncertain. Being an ORF, TRBV23-1 has a function that is uncertain. Trimming stripped 1 base from V and 0 bases from J, with 21 bases between. This CDR3 has 19 amino acids. CDR3 in amino acids: CASSQFRSDRSTANYGYTF. For the CDR3, the DNA is TGCGCCAGCAGTCAATTTAGGAGCGATAGGAGTACAGCTAACTATGGCTACACCTTC.

There are a few counts of this clone. The V call is TRBV13, the J call TRBJ1-2, with TRBD1 identical over 9 bases. V lost 5 bases and J lost 2; bases outside the gene matches: 3. The CDR3 runs to 14 residues. CDR1 is PRHDT and CDR2 is FYEKMQ in the germline V gene (reference sequence). The CDR3 loop is CASSPGQGNYGYTF. The CDR3 nucleotides read TGTGCCAGCAGCCCCGGACAGGGGAACTATGGCTACACCTTC.

The chain carries TRBV5-5 and TRBJ2-3, with 8 bases that match TRBD1. CDR1 is SGHKS, CDR2 YYEKEE, per germline (reference sequence). The CDR3 is 19 amino acids. J lost 0 bases, V lost 5 bases, and 17 bases had no gene match. In DNA form, the CDR3 reads TGTGCCAGCAGTCTTCTTCCCGGTCAGGGGGCGGAAAGCACAGATACGCAGTATTTT. Translating gives CASSLLPGQGAESTDTQYF.

The CDR3 loop is CASSPLETSGFSYEQYF. CDR3 DNA: TGTGCCAGCAGCCCCCTAGAGACTAGCGGATTTTCCTACGAGCAGTACTTC. The rearrangement links TRBV2 to TRBJ2-7, with 9 positions matching TRBD2. Germline CDR1 is SNHLY and CDR2 is FYNNEI. After removal of 6 bases from V and 1 base from J, the junction contained 13 bases not matched to a gene. This CDR3 region has 17 residues.

The chain combines TRBV19 with TRBJ2-7; 9 positions match TRBD1. CDR3 size: 15 residues. CDR1 and CDR2 (germline): LNHDA, SQIVND (reference sequence). The ends lost 3 bases at V and 1 base at J; junction bases unmatched: 4. The chain's CDR3 is CASSMGTGRSYEQYF. CDR3 in DNA: TGTGCCAGTAGTATGGGGACAGGGAGGTCCTACGAGCAGTACTTC.

This clone was observed a few times. The chain is built from TRBV28 and TRBJ2-1, with 11 bases aligning to TRBD2. CDR1 and CDR2 from the germline V gene are MDHEN and SYDVKM. V shed 8 bases, J shed 7 bases, and the junction held 7 bases outside the gene matches. This CDR3 is 14 amino acids long. The CDR3 DNA follows: TGTGCCAGCCTCACTAGCGGGGGATGGAATGAGCAGTTCTTC. It encodes CASLTSGGWNEQFF.

The genes are TRBV5-4 and TRBJ2-3, with a possible D match to TRBD2 (6 bases). V was trimmed by 2 bases and J by 4 bases, leaving 14 bases between them. CDR3 length: 15 amino acids. Germline V gene data show CDR1 as SGHNT and CDR2 as YYREEE (reference sequence). The CDR3 bases are TGTGCCAGCAGCTTAGGAGGGAGTAGGGCAGATACGCAGTATTTT. Residues: CASSLGGSRADTQYF.

The V gene is TRBV4-3, the J gene TRBJ2-1, with unresolved D. CDR1 and CDR2 (germline): LGHNA, YSLEER. The germline V and J ends were trimmed by 1 base and 5 bases, with 9 bases remaining between them. The CDR3 contains 14 residues. The chain's CDR3 is CASSQVATDNEQFF. The CDR3 nucleotides read TGCGCCAGCAGCCAAGTAGCCACGGACAATGAGCAGTTCTTC.

This rearrangement joins TRBV5-1 to TRBJ2-5, with D unresolved. The CDR3 covers 14 residues. V shed 3 bases and J shed 4 bases, with 13 bases lying between them. CDR1 SGHRS and CDR2 YFSETQ come from the germline V gene. DNA for the CDR3: TGCGCCAGCAGCTCTCACCTGGAGATAGAGACCCAGTACTTC. It codes for CASSSHLEIETQYF.

The chain is built from TRBV6-1 and TRBJ2-7; D remains ambiguous. The CDR3 is made up of 13 amino acids. Germline assignment: CDR1 MNHNS and CDR2 SASEGT. Trimming removed 7 bases at V and 3 bases at J, with 13 bases between. The CDR3 DNA reads TGTGCCAGCATCGGTGGGTCACTCTACGAGCAGTACTTC. This sequence encodes CASIGGSLYEQYF.

This chain joins TRBV7-2 and TRBJ2-7; 7 bases align to TRBD2. Germline V gene lookup returns CDR1 SGHTA and CDR2 FQGNSA. The CDR3 loop spans 16 amino acids. The V gene end was trimmed by 1 base and the J gene end by 6 bases; junction bases not matched to a gene: 12. CDR3 DNA sequence: TGTGCCAGCAGCTTAGTAGGAGCGGGGTCAGTGAGCGAGCAGTACTTC. It codes for CASSLVGAGSVSEQYF.

The V gene is TRBV10-3, the J gene TRBJ1-1; no firm D call. V lost 2 bases to trimming and J lost 4 bases, with 11 bases between them. Per germline, CDR1 ENHRY and CDR2 SYGVKD. The CDR3 totals 14 residues. CDR3 in DNA: TGTGCCATCAGTGAGAACTTCGAGGGCACTGAAGCTTTCTTT. Translation: CAISENFEGTEAFF.

The V and J genes are TRBV5-6 and TRBJ2-7; possibly TRBD1 for D (6 bases). The CDR3 extends over 15 amino acids. CDR1 SGHDT and CDR2 YYEEEE come from the germline V gene. V was cut by 4 bases and J by 1 base, with 15 bases left in between. CDR3 in amino acids: CASSPYRALSYEQYF. The CDR3 nucleotides read TGTGCCAGCAGCCCGTACAGGGCCCTTTCCTACGAGCAGTACTTC.

A single count supports this clone. The rearrangement joins TRBV7-2 to TRBJ2-7, with D unresolved. Trimming pared 1 base from V and 1 base from J, leaving 11 bases between. Germline CDR1 is SGHTA and CDR2 is FQGNSA. This CDR3 region has 15 residues. The CDR3 DNA reads as TGTGCCAGCAGCTTAGGCGGCCAATCGTCCTACGAGCAGTACTTC. Residues: CASSLGGQSSYEQYF.

The CDR3 is CSVGTGFGSYEQYF. In DNA, the CDR3 is TGCAGCGTCGGGACAGGGTTCGGTTCCTACGAGCAGTACTTC. The rearrangement links TRBV29-1 to TRBJ2-7; 9 nucleotides align to TRBD1. Germline assignment: CDR1 SQVTM and CDR2 ANQGSEA. With V trimmed by 6 bases and J by 1 base, 7 bases remained unmatched. There are 14 residues in the CDR3.